The present TCR beta chain was sequenced within a study of blood T cell repertoires in COVID-19. The overall study: Acute and convalescent COVID-19 samples came from the United States, Italy and Spain. T cells, B-cell-depleted T cells, or PBMCs provided the cDNA or gDNA that served as material.

The CDR3 runs to 15 residues. In germline, CDR1 is SGHRS, CDR2 YFSETQ. The ends lost 0 bases at V and 9 bases at J; junction bases unmatched: 3. This clone was observed once. In the source study's methods: Counts of nucleated cells, estimated from reference gene primer amplification, were obtained. Profiling relied on immunoSEQ multiplex PCR, and the TCRdb table lists in-frame clones only, not all of them. V and J calls and clone size are those listed in that table; D and trimming were worked out from the DNA. The sample consists of almost 100,000 clones, about 89% of them appearing once. This TCR was sampled from a man aged 50-59 years with acute or convalescent COVID-19. Sequenced input: peripheral blood. This chain links TRBV5-1 with TRBJ2-1, with 13 positions matching TRBD2. In nucleotides, the CDR3 is TGCGCCAGCAGCTTGGGGACTAGCGGGAGCATTGAGCAGTTCTTC. Translated, it gives CASSLGTSGSIEQFF.